This is a list of T cell receptor beta chains from one sample in a study of a mutant IDH1 vaccine in newly diagnosed glioma. These receptors' targets are unknown. Repertoires were generated with immunoSEQ multiplex PCR, while TCRdb's copy carries only in-frame clones and drops some. The sample includes approximately 57,000 clones, 80% to 85% of them seen just once. Sequencing used PBMCs, obtained from a glioma patient whose treatment included an IDH1 peptide vaccine. Receptor source: a middle-aged woman with glioma. Some clones in this sample may be carry-over from other donors' samples. Each CDR3 is given with its conserved first and last residue. D genes are given only for firm matches. Clone size appears in some rows only: once, few, many, or a class for an expanded clone.

D gene	J gene	V gene	clone size	CDR3 DNA	CDR3 protein
TRBD1	TRBJ1-2	TRBV15	.	TGTGCCACCAGCAGAGGACAGGGGGCTGGGGGCTATGGCTACACCTTC	CATSRGQGAGGYGYTF
.	TRBJ2-2	TRBV5-6	few	TGTGCCAGCAGCTTTTGGCGGGGAGTCACCGGGGAGCTGTTTTTT	CASSFWRGVTGELFF
.	TRBJ2-3	TRBV5-5	.	TGTGCCAGCCACGATCGACGGGGAGCAGATACGCAGTATTTT	CASHDRRGADTQYF
.	TRBJ1-5	TRBV19	.	TGTGCCAGTAACGGGGGGCTGATTCAGCCCCAGCATTTT	CASNGGLIQPQHF
.	TRBJ1-1	TRBV4-2	.	TGTGCCAGCAGCCAAGATTCAGGGACTGAAGCTTTCTTT	CASSQDSGTEAFF
TRBD2	TRBJ2-3	TRBV5-4	.	TGTGCCAGCAGCGCCTCCGGAGGCGGGGGGGCCTCAGATACGCAGTATTTT	CASSASGGGGASDTQYF
.	TRBJ2-2	TRBV25-1	.	TGTGCCAGCAGTGAACGGAACACCGGGGAGCTGTTTTTT	CASSERNTGELFF
.	TRBJ2-7	TRBV9	once	TGTGCCAGCAGCGCGGGGGTGGGGAGCTCCTACGAGCAGTACTTC	CASSAGVGSSYEQYF
TRBD2	TRBJ2-1	TRBV9	.	TGTGCCAGCAGCGTAGTAGATGGTAGGGGAGGGCATGAGCAGTTCTTC	CASSVVDGRGGHEQFF
.	TRBJ1-1	TRBV5-6	.	TGTGCCAGCAGCTTCGGTGAAACTGAAGCTTTCTTT	CASSFGETEAFF
TRBD1	TRBJ1-5	TRBV19	.	TGTGCCAGTAGTGACACAGGGGGCGACAATCAGCCCCAGCATTTT	CASSDTGGDNQPQHF
.	TRBJ1-1	TRBV5-4	few	TGTGCCAGCAGCTTCAGTCAGGGAAGGGGCACTGAAGCTTTCTTT	CASSFSQGRGTEAFF
.	TRBJ1-4	TRBV5-1	few	TGCGCCAGCAGCTCCTTGACAGGCTCGGGGGAAAAACTGTTTTTT	CASSSLTGSGEKLFF
.	TRBJ1-5	TRBV10-2	.	TGCGCCAGCAGTGACAGCGATCAGCCCCAGCATTTT	CASSDSDQPQHF
.	TRBJ1-5	TRBV2	few	TGTGCCAGCAATCTGGGATCCAATCAGCCCCAGCATTTT	CASNLGSNQPQHF
.	TRBJ1-1	TRBV9	few	TGTGCCAGCAGCGTAGCTTTGTCCGCAAACACTGAAGCTTTCTTT	CASSVALSANTEAFF
TRBD1	TRBJ2-3	TRBV5-1	.	TGCGCCAGCAGCGGTGGGACAGGGGTTGGGGATACGCAGTATTTT	CASSGGTGVGDTQYF
.	TRBJ1-1	TRBV30	few	TGTGCCTGGAGTTTAGACCGGAACACTGAAGCTTTCTTT	CAWSLDRNTEAFF
TRBD1	TRBJ1-2	TRBV10-2	.	TGCGCCAGCAGCTCGGACAGGGTAGGCGGCTACACCTTC	CASSSDRVGGYTF
.	TRBJ2-5	TRBV7-2	.	TGTGCCAGCAGCTTATGGGGGGGGGCCGGAGAGACCCAGTACTTC	CASSLWGGAGETQYF
.	TRBJ1-3	TRBV7-8	.	TGTGCCAGCAGCTCATACAGACAATCTTTGGGAAACACCATATATTTT	CASSSYRQSLGNTIYF
.	TRBJ2-5	TRBV4-1	.	TGCGCCAGCAGCCAAGATCTCAGACTAGGGGAGACCCAGTACTTC	CASSQDLRLGETQYF
.	TRBJ1-4	TRBV30	.	TGTGCCTGGAGCCAAAGAGCGGCTAATGAAAAACTGTTTTTT	CAWSQRAANEKLFF
.	TRBJ1-3	TRBV7-8	.	TGTGCCAGCAGCCGTCGAAGTGGGTCTCCCTCTGGAAACACCATATATTTT	CASSRRSGSPSGNTIYF
.	TRBJ2-5	TRBV5-6	.	TGTGCCAGCAGCTTGCGGGCAATACGGGCCCAGTACTTC	CASSLRAIRAQYF
TRBD1	TRBJ1-5	TRBV2	.	TGTGCCAGCAGTGGCCCGGGACAGGGGAGCAATCAGCCCCAGCATTTT	CASSGPGQGSNQPQHF
.	TRBJ2-3	TRBV10-1	once	TGCGCCAGCAGTGATACTCCTAAGGATACGCAGTATTTT	CASSDTPKDTQYF
TRBD2	TRBJ2-2	TRBV7-2	.	TGTGCCAGCAGCCCACTAGCGGGGAGCACCGGGGAGCTGTTTTTT	CASSPLAGSTGELFF
TRBD2	TRBJ2-2	TRBV19	medium-sized	TGTGCCAGTAGTATTTTAAGCGGGGGAGACACCGGGGAGCTGTTTTTT	CASSILSGGDTGELFF